Detailed here is one TCR beta chain. V lost 6 bases, J lost 0 bases, and 14 bases lay in between. This CDR3 contains 15 residues. The V gene's germline CDR1 is SGHRS and CDR2 YFSETQ. The data are from a study of blood T cells in healthy people across ages. Study summary: Template switching captured about one barcoded beta molecule per two T cells.

A second PCR, run for about 7 to 11 cycles, used a sample-barcoded 5' primer plus a J-beta primer mix. TCRdb re-analysed the 5' RACE reads in MiXCR, keeping a single row per CDR3 protein. This table holds 710,000 or so distinct CDR3 sequences, 22% found once. This chain uses TRBV5-1 with TRBJ2-3, with D unresolved. The sequencing input was blood. The receptor comes from a man in his 70s in good health. The CDR3 bases are TGCGCCAGCAAGGCTCTAGGACCCAGCACAGATACGCAGTATTTT. This codes for CASKALGPSTDTQYF.